This record looks at one TCR beta chain sequence and its context. The specificity of this receptor is unknown. No clone much larger than this one lies a single base away; base qualities are absent. The cohort was made up of approximately 670 healthy bone marrow donors. All cohort members were sampled while nominally healthy, although unrecorded immune exposures were likely present. The donor tested CMV seropositive and was one of the 289 seropositive cohort members. Each donor provided a peripheral blood sample, and peripheral blood mononuclear cells were used for TCR beta sequencing. The Qiagen DNeasy Blood Extraction Kit was used to extract genomic DNA from the blood cell samples. CDR3 length: 12 amino acids, cysteine to phenylalanine. Only the CDR3 portion is preserved as DNA: 36 bases, with reading frame beginning at the first base. The V end loses 3 bases and the J end loses 1 base, and a stretch of 3 bases separates them. From a lookup of the germline V gene, CDR1 and CDR2 are SGHVS and FQNEAQ.

The data stem from a study of cytomegalovirus exposure and HLA in healthy donors (dated by TCRdb to 2016 to 2017). For the wider study: An earlier analysis of roughly 610 of the donors reported 250 to 300 Gb of sequence data and 95 million to 140 million unique TCR beta sequences obtained from roughly 180 million T cells. HLA typing covered class I and class II loci at four-digit resolution. To predict cytomegalovirus infection status, the study combined high-throughput TCR immunosequencing, statistical association of individual TCRs with disease status, and machine learning. All discovery cohort repertoires had been generated on a single sequencing platform. Among 398 genotyped donors of the cohort, an average of about 240,000 unique TCR beta nucleotide sequences were sequenced per donor, roughly 20% of them non-productive. Typing coverage varied by locus: roughly 620-640 donors for A, B, C, DRB1 and DQB1; roughly 510 for DQA1; approximately 610 for DPA1; fewer than 480 for DPB1. In addition to the first cohort of around 670 subjects, a separate validation cohort of 120 different subjects was used. The later analysis used no new phenotypic data to find candidate immune exposures, relying instead on TCR beta sequences and their occurrence across donors. An early release covering 550 to 650 HLA-typed donors comprised approximately 300 gigabases of sequencing data and 65 million to 100 million unique TCR sequences. The study used immunosequencing to profile the T cell repertoires of 670 or so subjects and linked those repertoires to cytomegalovirus serostatus. A later genetic analysis used genome-wide SNP genotypes for about 65% of the 666 donors, treating that subset as a discovery cohort. Roughly five DR-DQ haplotypes were handled as single units for association and clustering because linkage in the cohort was strong. Among the roughly 400 genotyped donors, approximately 76% belonged to the genetic ancestry cluster associated with self-reported Caucasian donors. The study aimed to test whether signatures of past pathogen exposure could be identified by cataloging public T cell receptors. An earlier analysis of about 600 of the donors used high-throughput TCR beta sequencing to judge whether each TCR beta V gene segment behaved as functional or pseudogenic. To study patterns of TCR occurrence, a later analysis re-analyzed previously published TCR beta repertoires from around 670 donors and added high-resolution HLA genotyping. Alongside the repertoire data, information on donor age, sex, ethnicity and CMV serostatus was compiled.

What the work shows at the level of the full study, not this receptor alone: In a later analysis, HLA-associated TCR beta chains showed more clonal expansion and lower generation probabilities than non-associated chains that were equally common. According to a later genetic analysis, donors in an Asian-associated ancestry cluster had fewer N-insertions in productive TCRs than the roughly 660-donor mean. The only immune exposure information available for the cohort was CMV serostatus. Some IMGT-functional V segments, including TRBV6-2 and TRBV6-3, could not be distinguished by the 87-base-pair reads and were therefore excluded. A further reported finding was that TCR beta sequences accurately predicted the HLA-A and HLA-B alleles for most subjects in the first cohort. In both the original and validation cohorts, the classifier was reported to diagnose cytomegalovirus status with high specificity and sensitivity. An earlier analysis of around 600 of the donors showed that most TCR beta V segments appeared in productive rearrangements either about 90% or about 30% of the time, which broadly matched IMGT annotations. Three of the identified cytomegalovirus-associated TCR beta chains were confirmed in vitro to be specific for cytomegalovirus antigens. The study listed 150 to 200 TCR beta chains as associated with cytomegalovirus. In a later analysis, TCR association rates were found to vary across HLA loci, with the most associated TCRs seen for DRB1 alleles and the fewest for HLA-C alleles. Presence/absence analyses assumed roughly uniform sequencing depth across donors, an assumption that may not hold. According to a later analysis, parvovirus B19, influenza, CMV and Epstein-Barr virus appeared linked to several top co-occurrence clusters. According to the authors, the approach could potentially be generalized to other disease states and immunological phenotypes. The cohort was sequenced for TCR beta chains only, and without alpha or paired-chain data the features that could be detected were limited. Because counts were too low, around 17 rarely observed V segments, including chromosome 9 orphons, were left out of the earlier analysis of some 600 of the donors. A group of highly shared sequence variants was considered likely to be a technical artifact of the sequencing pipeline. Correlated functional status among segregating V segments might be attributable to linkage disequilibrium, but an unknown experimental factor could not be ruled out. A later analysis found that most CMV-associated TCR beta chains appeared HLA-restricted, with HLA associations seemingly driven largely by CMV exposure. When HLA alleles, especially DR and DQ, strongly co-occurred, TCR associations were difficult to assign to individual alleles. A later genetic analysis associated a missense DCLRE1C variant with V-gene and J-gene trimming of TCR beta chains, and an independent cohort replicated the association. While some public TCRs were present in many individuals, most TCR sequences turned up only very rarely across donors. HLA typing was unavailable for some donors at each locus, so association tests used only the typed subset. Specific HLA alleles were associated with 16,951 TCR beta sequences at a false discovery rate of 0.05 in a later analysis.

Libraries came from the immunoSEQ multiplex PCR assay. For the multiplex PCR, a mixture combining 60 forward primers for TCR Vbeta segments and 13 reverse primers for TCR Jbeta segments was used. The CDR3 region of rearranged TCR beta genes was amplified from genomic DNA with a multiplex PCR assay. On the Illumina HiSeq System, the amplified TCR beta libraries were sequenced as 87-base-pair reads. In the original analysis: A later analysis tallied about 77 million unique TCR beta chains across the 600 to 700 repertoires, and roughly 11 million of those chains were shared by two or more donors. Raw reads were error-corrected and collapsed into unique sequences by a nearest-neighbor algorithm in which closely related sequences were merged to remove PCR and sequencing errors. CDR3 sequences were aligned to IMGT reference sequences to assign V, D and J gene segments. For a sequence to be retained, at least a six-nucleotide match to both a V gene segment and a J gene segment was required. Rearrangements were called productive when the CDR3 lacked stop codons and stayed in frame with V and J; all others were non-productive. Following IMGT convention, CDR3 was defined as the stretch from the second conserved V-encoded cysteine to the conserved J-encoded phenylalanine. The earlier analysis of approximately 500 of the donors excluded sequences that lacked an unambiguous match to a single V gene segment. In an earlier analysis of roughly 600 of the donors, a V segment was called functional when productive rearrangements were above 56.7%, and segregating when the standard deviation between donors exceeded 5%. To diagnose cytomegalovirus status from the catalog of TCR beta chain sequences, a statistical classification framework was built. In a later analysis, V and J genes were assigned by comparing TCR nucleotide sequences against IMGT/GENE-DB human TR gene sequences. The TCRdist pipeline was used in a later analysis to assign CDR3 sequences and most-parsimonious VDJ recombination scenarios. In a later analysis, every TCR beta chain was defined by the combination of its CDR3 amino acid sequence and its V-gene family, and reads without a unique V-gene family were dropped. To address suspected cross-contamination and a sequencing artifact, a later analysis removed over 500 highly shared, low-generation-probability nucleotide sequences. In a later analysis, a clonal expansion index was calculated for each public chain from normalized within-repertoire ranks of inferred template counts. A later analysis computed generation probabilities with a VDJ recombination model fitted to out-of-frame rearrangements, and checked the results against IGoR. In a later analysis, hypergeometric tests were used to score TCR-TCR, TCR-HLA and TCR-CMV co-occurrence, with a repertoire-size bias correction applied to TCR pairs. In a later analysis, false discovery rates were estimated by permuting HLA or CMV assignments 20 times. A later analysis grouped co-occurring TCRs with DBSCAN, adding TCRdist sequence similarity when clustering within HLA-allele-positive subsets. Repertoires with fewer than 30,000 or more than 120,000 public chains were left out of co-occurrence clustering, as were about five repertoires with anomalous nucleotide sharing. TCRdb carries this immuneACCESS record with in-frame sequences only. Its versions omit some clonotypes, under half of them owing to an unresolved V gene in the studies checked, with the rest unexplained. V, J and clone size derive from that table, while D and trimming were established from the DNA sequence. The sample table holds under 300,000 clones, of which more than 80% were seen once. The ten biggest clones cover roughly 4% of the sample.

The sample consisted of PBMCs. The sequence was obtained from a man aged 35-49 years in good health and CMV-seropositive. The V and J genes are TRBV7-8 and TRBJ1-2; no D gene call is confident. The CDR3 region reads CASSFLNYGYTF. In nucleotide form, the sequence is TGTGCCAGCAGCTTTCTTAACTATGGCTACACCTTC.